Given below is one TCR beta chain in context. Its antigen is undetermined. Libraries were made from TCR beta cDNA, and they carried unique molecular identifiers. Researchers reported some 500,000 cDNA molecules coming from approximately 0.91 to 9.4 million T cells. TCRdb reprocessed the PCR reads with MiXCR, giving one entry per CDR3 protein. The repertoire includes 430,000 or so distinct CDR3 sequences, approximately 42% of them detected once, and less than 10% sits in the top ten. These data originate in a study of post-analysis software for immune sequencing data. Study outcomes and limitations: Included in a set of roughly five TRBV segments more frequent in patients than controls were TRBV5-6, TRBV5-1 and TRBV20-1.

Looked up from germline, CDR1 is LGHDT and CDR2 is YNNKEL (reference sequence). The CDR3 loop spans 16 amino acids. V is TRBV3-1 and J is TRBJ2-7; D gene unclear. The DNA end lines up better with TRBJ2-5; the J call may be wrong. This clonotype originated in a girl aged 2 to 10 with multiple sclerosis. Sequencing was done on a sample of blood. The CDR3 region is CASSQDGRKTWETQYF. The CDR3 DNA reads as TGTGCCAGCAGCCAGGACGGTCGGAAAACCTGGGAGACCCAGTACTTC.